The 5 T cell receptor beta chains below all came from one sample that was sequenced in a study of shared clonotypes between healthy human individuals. Naive CD8 isolation took CD45RO-negative cells positively selected for CCR7 and excluded terminally differentiated effector memory CD45RA+ cells. Profiling relied on immunoSEQ multiplex PCR, and the TCRdb table lists in-frame clones only, not all of them. Of about 800,000 clones listed, around 96% are singletons. The specimen was naive CD8+ T cells sorted from blood. The receptors come from a man aged 25-45 years in good health.

The CDR3 loop is CASSLKFNYEQYF. CDR3 DNA: TGTGCCAGCAGCTTGAAATTCAACTACGAGCAGTACTTC. This rearrangement joins TRBV7-9 to TRBJ2-7, with D hard to call. Trimming cost V 3 bases and J 3 bases, with 9 bases left between them. Germline CDR1 and CDR2: SEHNR and FQNEAQ (reference sequence). The CDR3 is made up of 13 amino acids.

The chain is built from TRBV19 and TRBJ2-3; D possibly corresponds to TRBD1 (6 bases). There are 16 residues in the CDR3. The V gene's germline CDR1 is LNHDA and CDR2 SQIVND (reference sequence). V was trimmed by 5 bases and J by 2 bases, leaving 17 bases between them. The CDR3 reads CASSLDPGHSTDTQYF. The DNA for the CDR3 is TGTGCCAGTAGTCTCGATCCGGGACACTCCACAGATACGCAGTATTTT.

J is TRBJ2-1 and V is TRBV27; no definite D call. The germline V and J ends were trimmed by 4 bases and 2 bases, with 9 bases remaining between them. Germline assignment: CDR1 MNHEY and CDR2 SMNVEV (reference sequence). The CDR3 runs 14 residues. The CDR3 DNA follows: TGTGCCAGCAGTTCCCAGGACCCCTACAATGAGCAGTTCTTC. Translation: CASSSQDPYNEQFF.

V usage is TRBV7-9 and J usage is TRBJ2-1; D gene uncertain. This CDR3 contains 12 residues. V lost 7 bases and J 8 bases, leaving 12 bases between the germline ends. Germline CDR1 and CDR2: SEHNR and FQNEAQ (reference sequence). The CDR3 DNA sequence: TGTGCCAGCACCGCATTACGGCATGAGCAGTTCTTC. Its protein product is CASTALRHEQFF.

This chain links TRBV6-1 with TRBJ2-3; the D gene could be TRBD1 or TRBD2 (6 bases each). The CDR3 covers 13 residues. The germline gives CDR1 MNHNS, CDR2 SASEGT. V lost 7 bases to trimming and J lost 6 bases, with 14 bases between them. DNA for the CDR3: TGTGCCAGCATCAAAGGGGGGTCCGATACGCAGTATTTT. Encoded protein: CASIKGGSDTQYF.